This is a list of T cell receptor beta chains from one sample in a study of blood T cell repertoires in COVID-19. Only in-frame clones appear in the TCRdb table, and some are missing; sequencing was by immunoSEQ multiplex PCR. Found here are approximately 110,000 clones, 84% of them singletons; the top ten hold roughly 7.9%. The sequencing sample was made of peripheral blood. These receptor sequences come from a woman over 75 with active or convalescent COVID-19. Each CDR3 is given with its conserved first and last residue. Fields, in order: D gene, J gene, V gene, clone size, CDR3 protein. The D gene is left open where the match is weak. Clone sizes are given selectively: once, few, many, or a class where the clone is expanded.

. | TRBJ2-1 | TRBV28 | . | CASSLSPARGSYNEQFF
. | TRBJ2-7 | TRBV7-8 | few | CASSLDRQVYEQYF
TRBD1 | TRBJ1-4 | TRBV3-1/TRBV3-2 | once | CASRTQGANEKLFF
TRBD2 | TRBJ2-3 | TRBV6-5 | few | CAGTLAGSTDTQYF
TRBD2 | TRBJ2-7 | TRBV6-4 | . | CASSGLAGTEAYEQYF
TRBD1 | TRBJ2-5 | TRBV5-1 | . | CASSSQGASQETQYF
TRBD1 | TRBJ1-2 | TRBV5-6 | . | CASSHRQGGTYGYTF
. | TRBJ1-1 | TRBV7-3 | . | CASSSVNTEAFF
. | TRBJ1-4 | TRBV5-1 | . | CASSLVSTGDERLFF
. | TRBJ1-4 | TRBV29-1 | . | CSVVIADIGEKLFF
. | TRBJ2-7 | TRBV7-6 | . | CASSLAFGIPGDEQYF
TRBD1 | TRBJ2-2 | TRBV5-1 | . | CASSLYTGGNGELFF
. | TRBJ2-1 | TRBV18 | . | CVSSPSNAGYNEQFF
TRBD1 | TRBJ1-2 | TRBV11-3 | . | CASSLGRGGDYGYTF
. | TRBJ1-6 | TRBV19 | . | CASSGGGEYNSPLHF
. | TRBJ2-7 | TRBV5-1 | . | CASSRGSEQYF
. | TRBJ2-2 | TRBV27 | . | CASSLTTGTGELFF
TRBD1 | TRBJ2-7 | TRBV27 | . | CASSLEGQGSYEQYF
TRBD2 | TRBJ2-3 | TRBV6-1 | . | CASSERNSGITDTQYF
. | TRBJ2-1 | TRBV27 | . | CASSFGTSEQFF
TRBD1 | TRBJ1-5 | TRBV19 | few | CASSIFGQGAMQPQHF
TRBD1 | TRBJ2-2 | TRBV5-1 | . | CASSLDRGFWTGELFF
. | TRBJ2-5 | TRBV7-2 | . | CASSLEWQQETQYF
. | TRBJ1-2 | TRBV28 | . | CASQEGGNYGYTF
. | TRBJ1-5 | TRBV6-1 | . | CASSEGAGARQPQHF
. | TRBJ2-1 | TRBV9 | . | CASTLGGGTYNEQFF
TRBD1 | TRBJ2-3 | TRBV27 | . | CASSLSGTGFLPTQYF
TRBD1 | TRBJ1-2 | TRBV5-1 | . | CASSLGVRGQGVVSTF
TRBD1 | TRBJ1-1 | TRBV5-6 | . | CASSHSRDRGISGTEAFF
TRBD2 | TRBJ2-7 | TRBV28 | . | CATLAGGPLEQYF
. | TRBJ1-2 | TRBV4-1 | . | CASSQGGAGLFGYTF
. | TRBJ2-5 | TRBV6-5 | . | CASSYSAGWETQYF